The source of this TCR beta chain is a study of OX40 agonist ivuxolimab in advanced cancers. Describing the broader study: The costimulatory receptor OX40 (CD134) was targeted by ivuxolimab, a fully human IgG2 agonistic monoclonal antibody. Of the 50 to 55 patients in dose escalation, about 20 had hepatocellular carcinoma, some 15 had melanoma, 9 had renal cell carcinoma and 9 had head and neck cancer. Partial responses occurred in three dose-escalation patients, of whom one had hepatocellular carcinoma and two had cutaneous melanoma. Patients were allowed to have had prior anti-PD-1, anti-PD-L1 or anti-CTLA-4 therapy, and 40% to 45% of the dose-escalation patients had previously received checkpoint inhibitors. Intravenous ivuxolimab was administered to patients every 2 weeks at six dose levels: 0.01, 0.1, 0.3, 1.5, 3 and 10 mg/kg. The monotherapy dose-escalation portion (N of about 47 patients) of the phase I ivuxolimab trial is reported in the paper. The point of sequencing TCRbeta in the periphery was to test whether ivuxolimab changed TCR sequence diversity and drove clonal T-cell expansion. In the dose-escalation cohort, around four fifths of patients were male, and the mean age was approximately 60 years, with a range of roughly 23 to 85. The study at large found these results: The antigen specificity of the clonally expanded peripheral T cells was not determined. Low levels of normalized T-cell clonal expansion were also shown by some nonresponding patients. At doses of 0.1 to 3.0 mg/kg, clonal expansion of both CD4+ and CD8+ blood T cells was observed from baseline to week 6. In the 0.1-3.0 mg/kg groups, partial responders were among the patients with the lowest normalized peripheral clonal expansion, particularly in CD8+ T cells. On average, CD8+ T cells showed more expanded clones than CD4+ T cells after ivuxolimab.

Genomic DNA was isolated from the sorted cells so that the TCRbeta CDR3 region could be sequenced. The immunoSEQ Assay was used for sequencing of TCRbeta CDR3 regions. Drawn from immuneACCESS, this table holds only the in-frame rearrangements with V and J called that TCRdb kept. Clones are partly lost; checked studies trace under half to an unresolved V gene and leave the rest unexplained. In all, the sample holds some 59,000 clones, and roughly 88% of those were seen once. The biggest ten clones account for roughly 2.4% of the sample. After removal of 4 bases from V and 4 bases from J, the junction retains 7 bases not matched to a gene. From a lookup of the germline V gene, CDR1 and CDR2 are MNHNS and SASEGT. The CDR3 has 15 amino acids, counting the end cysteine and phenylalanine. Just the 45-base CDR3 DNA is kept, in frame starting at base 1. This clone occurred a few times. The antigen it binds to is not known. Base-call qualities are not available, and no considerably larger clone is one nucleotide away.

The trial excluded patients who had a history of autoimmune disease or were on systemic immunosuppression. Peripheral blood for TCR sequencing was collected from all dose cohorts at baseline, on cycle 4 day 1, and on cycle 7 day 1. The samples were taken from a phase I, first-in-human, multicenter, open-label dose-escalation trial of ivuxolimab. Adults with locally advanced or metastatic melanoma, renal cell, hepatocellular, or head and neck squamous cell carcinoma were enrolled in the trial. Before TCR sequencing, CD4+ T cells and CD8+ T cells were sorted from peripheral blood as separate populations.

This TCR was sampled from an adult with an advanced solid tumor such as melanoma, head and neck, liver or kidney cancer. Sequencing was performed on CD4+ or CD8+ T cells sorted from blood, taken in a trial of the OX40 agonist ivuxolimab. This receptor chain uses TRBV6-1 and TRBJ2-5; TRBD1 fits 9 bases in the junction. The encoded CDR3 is CASSVSRTGVETQYF. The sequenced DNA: TGTGCCAGCAGTGTGTCTAGGACAGGGGTAGAGACCCAGTACTTC.